Given below is one T cell receptor (beta chain) in context. Its antigen is currently unknown. Time point here: newly diagnosed GD, antithyroid drugs for less than 3 months. PBMC RNA served as the TCR library source. This sample is part of a study of regulatory T cells in long-lasting Graves disease. The study, taken as a whole, reports: Compared with new cases, persistent Graves' patients showed reduced TCR diversity.

The authors built TCR beta libraries using iRepertoire HTBI primers and Arm-PCR of CDR3 regions. TCRdb re-called the multiplex PCR reads with MiXCR, one entry per CDR3 protein. The repertoire has some 240,000 distinct CDR3 sequences, about 19% of them found once; the top ten carry about 10%. Trimming took 6 bases from V and 5 from J; bases not matched to a gene: 10. From germline, CDR1 is SGHNT and CDR2 YYREEE (reference sequence). This CDR3 is built from 14 residues. The same sample was also used in a study of T cells in Graves' hyperthyroidism and ophthalmopathy. This second study notes: Most expanded thyroid clonotypes above 0.001 also appeared in blood.

The TCR sequence derives from a woman in her 30s with Graves disease. The source material was peripheral blood mononuclear cells (PBMCs), sampled at new diagnosis, from a patient treated with antithyroid drugs. V usage is TRBV5-4 and J usage is TRBJ2-5; 7 bases are a match to TRBD1. CDR3 protein: CASTIQGVGETQYF. As DNA, the CDR3 is TGTGCCAGCACGATCCAGGGGGTAGGGGAGACCCAGTACTTC. Complete variable domain (other parts from reference TRBV5-4 and TRBJ2-5): ETGVTQSPTHLIKTRGQQVTLRCSSQSGHNTVSWYQQALGQGPQFIFQYYREEENGRGNFPPRFSGLQFPNYSSELNVNALELDDSALYLCASTIQGVGETQYFGPGTRLLVL.